The 14 T cell receptor beta chains listed next were all sequenced from one sample in a study of OX40 agonist ivuxolimab in advanced cancers. Using immunoSEQ multiplex PCR, the repertoire was profiled, and TCRdb retains in-frame clones only, with some absent. The data show tens of thousands of clones, roughly 86% seen once. This specimen was CD4+ or CD8+ T cells sorted from blood, taken in a trial of the OX40 agonist ivuxolimab. These receptor sequences come from an adult with an advanced solid tumor such as melanoma, head and neck, liver or kidney cancer.

The chain recombines TRBV10-3 with TRBJ1-5; D possibly corresponds to TRBD1 (5 bases). Germline values: CDR1 ENHRY, CDR2 SYGVKD. V was pared by 4 bases and J by 4 bases, with 11 bases between. The CDR3 loop spans 14 amino acids. The CDR3 sequence: CAISAGSGNQPQHF. CDR3 DNA: TGTGCCATCAGTGCAGGGAGCGGTAATCAGCCCCAGCATTTT.

This clone appeared once. V is TRBV28 and J is TRBJ1-1; maybe TRBD1 (6 bases). The CDR3 has 16 residues. The germline V gene has CDR1 MDHEN and CDR2 SYDVKM. Trimming removed 6 bases from V and 5 bases from J, with 22 bases in between. The CDR3 is CASSPGQGPVRTEAFF. In DNA form, the CDR3 reads TGTGCCAGCAGCCCCGGCCAGGGGCCAGTGCGGACTGAAGCTTTCTTT.

This clone was counted between two and nine times. V gene TRBV29-1 combines with J gene TRBJ1-1; unclear D gene. CDR1 is SQVTM, CDR2 ANQGSEA, per germline. The CDR3 length is 13 residues. Trimming removed 4 bases at V and 1 base at J, with 10 bases between. For the CDR3, the DNA is TGCAGCGTTGTGAAGGAGTCGAACACTGAAGCTTTCTTT. Protein sequence: CSVVKESNTEAFF.

The V call is TRBV5-1, the J call TRBJ1-1; no definite D call. V was cut by 2 bases and J by 0 bases, with 8 bases left in between. The germline gives CDR1 SGHRS, CDR2 YFSETQ. The CDR3 runs to 14 residues. Written as DNA, the CDR3 is TGCGCCAGCAGCTTTCCGGGGATGAACACTGAAGCTTTCTTT. Amino acids: CASSFPGMNTEAFF.

The chain recombines TRBV7-9 with TRBJ2-3, with 10 bases aligning to TRBD1. This CDR3 is 14 amino acids long. From germline, CDR1 is SEHNR and CDR2 FQNEAQ (reference sequence). V lost 5 bases to trimming and J lost 8 bases; unmatched junction nucleotides: 7. Written as DNA, the CDR3 is TGTGCCAGCAGCCAGACAGGGGGCATCGGTACGCAGTATTTT. It is translated as CASSQTGGIGTQYF.

The V call is TRBV7-2, the J call TRBJ2-3; a possible D gene is TRBD1 (6 bases). Trimming removed 1 base at V and 5 bases at J, with 10 bases between. CDR1 SGHTA and CDR2 FQGNSA come from the germline V gene. CDR3 length: 14 residues. The CDR3 loop is CASSLDRVVDTQYF. The CDR3 bases are TGTGCCAGCAGCTTAGACAGGGTCGTAGATACGCAGTATTTT.

V and J are TRBV11-2 and TRBJ2-7; D is undetermined. The CDR3 consists of 12 residues. V was pared by 5 bases and J by 10 bases, with 15 bases between. Germline V CDR1 and CDR2: SGHAT, FQNNGV. CDR3 sequence (DNA): TGTGCCAGCAGCCCCGACCAGGTCTATCAGTACTTC. Translation: CASSPDQVYQYF.

This clone was seen once. This sequence joins TRBV6-1 and TRBJ1-2; D unclear. Germline values: CDR1 MNHNS, CDR2 SASEGT. With 7 bases removed from V and 3 bases from J, the gap between germline ends came to 6 bases. The CDR3 consists of 11 residues. The CDR3 region has the DNA TGTGCCAGCAACAGAGACTATGGCTACACCTTC. This sequence encodes CASNRDYGYTF.

V usage is TRBV5-1 and J usage is TRBJ2-1; D is unclear. Germline loops: CDR1 SGHRS, CDR2 YFSETQ. The V and J ends lost 2 bases and 5 bases respectively, with 2 bases between them. The CDR3 has 11 residues. The CDR3 region is CASSFDNEQFF. Written as DNA, the CDR3 is TGCGCCAGCAGCTTTGACAATGAGCAGTTCTTC.

This clone was counted once. The CDR3 is CASSPTAGQYF. The CDR3 DNA sequence: TGCGCCAGCAGCCCCACCGCGGGGCAGTACTTC. The chain carries TRBV4-3 and TRBJ2-7; possible D gene TRBD2, 5 bases. The CDR3 consists of 11 residues. Germline CDR1 reads LGHNA; CDR2 reads YSLEER. Trimming removed 4 bases at V and 9 bases at J, with 10 bases between.

The rearrangement uses TRBV9 and TRBJ2-5, with a weak D call TRBD2 (6 bases). CDR3 length equals 15 residues. V lost 6 bases to trimming and J lost 4 bases, with 19 bases between them. Looked up from germline, CDR1 is SGDLS and CDR2 is YYNGEE. The CDR3 here is CASTRRGSVGETQYF. The CDR3, as DNA: TGTGCCAGCACCAGACGGGGGAGTGTAGGAGAGACCCAGTACTTC.

The chain carries TRBV28 and TRBJ2-1, with 12 bases fitting TRBD2. The V gene's germline CDR1 is MDHEN and CDR2 SYDVKM. This CDR3 spans 18 amino acids. Trimming at V came to 6 bases and at J to 5 bases, leaving 14 bases not matched to a gene. This CDR3 is CASSPLAGGSITHNEQFF. The DNA of the CDR3 is TGTGCCAGCAGCCCTCTAGCGGGAGGGTCAATTACACACAATGAGCAGTTCTTC.

V usage is TRBV2 and J usage is TRBJ1-5; 10 nucleotides agree with TRBD1. V gave up 7 bases and J gave up 5 bases; unmatched junction bases: 5. The CDR3 is 14 residues long. The germline V gene encodes CDR1 SNHLY and CDR2 FYNNEI. CDR3 region: CASTRQGADQPQHF. CDR3 DNA sequence: TGTGCCAGCACCCGACAGGGGGCGGATCAGCCCCAGCATTTT.

This clone was counted a single time. This sequence joins TRBV30 and TRBJ2-1, with 7 nucleotides matching TRBD1. With 3 bases clipped from V and 4 bases from J, the junction kept 9 bases outside the gene matches. The germline V gene has CDR1 GTSNPN and CDR2 SVGIG (reference sequence). There are 15 residues in the CDR3. The CDR3 reads CAWSTRGSLYNEQFF. In nucleotides, the CDR3 is TGTGCCTGGAGCACCAGGGGGTCCCTATACAATGAGCAGTTCTTC.